The entry that follows covers one T cell receptor (beta chain) sequence. Seattle patient enrollment occurred during active infection, with longitudinal follow-up thereafter. Looked up from germline, CDR1 is GTSNPN and CDR2 is SVGIG (reference sequence). CDR3 length equals 15 residues. V was shortened by 1 base and J by 2 bases, with 13 bases between the two germline ends. Original analysis: Reference gene primer amplification yielded estimated nucleated cell counts. Method: immunoSEQ multiplex PCR; TCRdb's copy keeps in-frame clones and lacks some. The V and J calls and clone size are taken from that table; D and trimming were inferred from the DNA. Of roughly 57,000 clones listed, about 80% are singletons. These data come from a study of blood T cell repertoires in COVID-19. Study-wide background: Samples taken during acute and convalescent COVID-19 were collected in the United States, Italy and Spain. T cells, B-cell-depleted T cells, or PBMCs provided the cDNA or gDNA that served as material.

This TCR was sampled from a young man with COVID-19, enrolled during active disease. V usage is TRBV30 and J usage is TRBJ2-3; D is possibly TRBD2 (6 bases). The material sequenced was peripheral blood. Here the CDR3 reads CAWSDLAGNTDTQYF. The CDR3 DNA follows: TGTGCCTGGAGTGATCTGGCGGGGAACACAGATACGCAGTATTTT.